These T cell receptor beta chains were read from a single sample in a study of T cell responses to AZD1222 COVID-19 vaccine. TCRdb's table, derived via immunoSEQ multiplex PCR, lists solely in-frame clones and lacks some. Among over 150,000 clones listed, almost 90% were seen once. This material consisted of peripheral blood, taken on day 0 of AZD1222 vaccination. The source is an adult in good health. Both conserved end residues are part of each CDR3. The D gene is left open where the match is weak. Expanded clones are given a class, and other clones once, few, many or no size at all.

>TRBV10-3|TRBJ1-6|NA|TRBD1
CAIRGTDGYNSPLHF
TGTGCCATCAGGGGGACAGATGGATATAATTCACCCCTCCACTTT
>TRBV9|TRBJ2-5|NA|NA
CASSVGMQRTQYF
TGTGCCAGCAGCGTAGGGATGCAACGGACCCAGTACTTC
>TRBV9|TRBJ2-4|NA|TRBD2
CASSDSGRVGNIQYF
TGTGCCAGCAGCGATAGCGGGAGGGTAGGGAACATTCAGTACTTC
>TRBV27|TRBJ1-5|NA|NA
CASSVGPDPGVAQHF
TGTGCCAGCAGCGTCGGACCGGATCCGGGTGTAGCCCAGCATTTT
>TRBV2|TRBJ2-7|NA|NA
CASNTRGPYEQYF
TGTGCCAGCAACACCCGGGGTCCGTACGAGCAGTACTTC
>TRBV28|TRBJ1-2|NA|NA
CASSADSRSFGYTF
TGTGCCAGCAGCGCGGACAGCCGGTCCTTTGGCTACACCTTC
>TRBV19|TRBJ1-2|NA|TRBD1
CASSIGQGDYGYTF
TGTGCCAGTAGTATAGGACAGGGGGACTATGGCTACACCTTC
>TRBV2|TRBJ2-1|NA|TRBD2
CASRRLAGEVSEQFF
TGTGCCAGCAGGAGACTAGCGGGAGAGGTCAGTGAGCAGTTCTTC
>TRBV4-3|TRBJ2-1|NA|TRBD1
CASSLDRDPYNEQFF
TGCGCCAGCAGCCTTGACAGGGACCCCTACAATGAGCAGTTCTTC
>TRBV6-5|TRBJ1-2|NA|TRBD1
CASRQPGQGARGTTF
TGTGCCAGCAGACAACCGGGACAGGGGGCACGAGGAACCACCTTC
>TRBV19|TRBJ1-2|NA|NA
CASRELSNYGYTF
TGTGCCAGTAGGGAGTTGTCTAACTATGGCTACACCTTC
>TRBV6-5|TRBJ1-4|NA|NA
CASSSTGLANEKLFF
TGTGCCAGCAGCAGCACAGGGCTGGCTAATGAAAAACTGTTTTTT
>TRBV15|TRBJ1-2|NA|NA
CATSRDRGSLDDYGYTF
TGTGCCACCAGCAGAGATCGAGGTTCTTTGGATGACTATGGCTACACCTTC
>TRBV7-3|TRBJ2-3|NA|TRBD1
CASSSHLPLATGPDTQYF
TGTGCCAGCAGCTCTCACCTGCCACTGGCGACAGGGCCAGATACGCAGTATTTT
>TRBV6-5|TRBJ2-7|NA|NA
CASRDKALPYYEQYF
TGTGCCAGCAGGGACAAGGCCCTTCCTTACTACGAGCAGTACTTC
>TRBV30|TRBJ1-6|once|NA
CAWRYEEGSPLHF
TGTGCCTGGAGGTATGAGGAGGGGTCGCCCCTCCACTTT
>TRBV3-1/TRBV3-2|TRBJ1-6|NA|TRBD1
CASSDRTGGSSYDNSPLHF
TGTGCCAGCAGCGATCGGACAGGGGGCAGTTCATACGATAATTCACCCCTCCACTTT
>TRBV21-1|TRBJ1-2|NA|NA
CASSKVRMGRPNYGYTF
TGTGCCAGCAGCAAAGTCAGGATGGGGAGGCCTAACTATGGCTACACCTTC
>TRBV19|TRBJ2-2|NA|TRBD2
CASRGDANTGELFF
TGTGCCAGCCGGGGGGACGCGAACACCGGGGAGCTGTTTTTT
>TRBV11-1|TRBJ1-2|NA|TRBD1
CASGERRQGLGYGYTF
TGTGCCAGCGGAGAGAGAAGACAGGGCCTAGGGTATGGCTACACCTTC
>TRBV11-2|TRBJ1-5|NA|TRBD1
CASSFDRGQPQHF
TGTGCCAGCAGCTTTGACAGGGGACAGCCCCAGCATTTT
>TRBV9|TRBJ2-2|once|TRBD1
CASSVAGTGAGELFF
TGTGCCAGCAGCGTAGCCGGGACAGGGGCCGGGGAGCTGTTTTTT
>TRBV5-4|TRBJ1-1|NA|NA
CASSLTGLNTEAFF
TGTGCCAGCAGCTTGACAGGATTGAACACTGAAGCTTTCTTT